This is a list of T cell receptor beta chains from one sample in a study of PD-L1 blockade in urothelial cancer. The method was immunoSEQ multiplex PCR; TCRdb's version includes in-frame clones alone and lacks a portion of them. Of some 120,000 clones listed, around 93% are singletons. The source was PBMCs, collected around atezolizumab (anti-PD-L1) treatment. These receptors all stem from a man aged 60 to 69 with urothelial cancer. The CDR3 runs from the conserved cysteine through the conserved F or W. The order of the fields is J gene, D gene, clone size, V gene, CDR3 DNA, CDR3 protein. The D gene is left open where the match is weak. A row's size may be missing; if present it is once, few, many or a size class.

>TRBJ1-5|-|-|TRBV27
TGTGCCAGCAGTTTATCACGCAGTAGCAATCAGCCCCAGCATTTT
CASSLSRSSNQPQHF
>TRBJ2-3|TRBD1|few|TRBV19
TGTGCCAGTAGTACCGACAGGGGCACAGATACGCAGTATTTT
CASSTDRGTDTQYF
>TRBJ2-7|TRBD2|-|TRBV25-1
TGTGCCACCGCACTAGCGGGAGTCCACGAGCAGTACTTC
CATALAGVHEQYF
>TRBJ2-7|-|-|TRBV7-9
TGTGCCAGCAGCTTACCCCCCGCGGGACCGACCTACGAGCAGTACTTC
CASSLPPAGPTYEQYF
>TRBJ1-6|TRBD1|-|TRBV18
TGTGCCAGCTCCCCCAGACAGGGGCGTGGGGATTCACCCCTCCACTTT
CASSPRQGRGDSPLHF
>TRBJ2-1|TRBD2|-|TRBV30
TGTGCCTGGACCACCCTGGCGGGAGGCTACAATGAGCAGTTCTTC
CAWTTLAGGYNEQFF
>TRBJ2-7|TRBD2|-|TRBV6-4
TGTGCCAGCAACATACCCCGGACTAGCGGGGGGGATAAATCCTACGAGCAGTACTTC
CASNIPRTSGGDKSYEQYF
>TRBJ2-1|-|-|TRBV27
TGTGCCAGCAGTTTTTCCAGGTTGGAGCAGTTCTTC
CASSFSRLEQFF
>TRBJ1-3|TRBD1|-|TRBV10-1
TGCGCCAGCAGCGAAACGGCGGGACAGGGACCTGGAAACACCATATATTTT
CASSETAGQGPGNTIYF
>TRBJ2-7|TRBD1|-|TRBV15
TGTGCCACCAGCAGAGACCCCGGGACAGGGACCTACGAGCAGTACTTC
CATSRDPGTGTYEQYF
>TRBJ2-6|-|-|TRBV19
TGTGCCAGGAGAGCCTCTGGGGCCAACGTCCTGACTTTC
CARRASGANVLTF
>TRBJ1-1|-|once|TRBV5-8
TGTGCCAGCAGCTTGCGGGGGGCGATCACTGAAGCTTTCTTT
CASSLRGAITEAFF
>TRBJ2-2|TRBD1|-|TRBV19
TGTGCCAGTAGCTTACCGGGACAGTACACCGGGGAGCTGTTTTTT
CASSLPGQYTGELFF
>TRBJ2-1|TRBD2|-|TRBV19
TGTGCCAGTAGTATGGGCGGGGGGGCTTATACCTACAATGAGCAGTTCTTC
CASSMGGGAYTYNEQFF
>TRBJ1-1|-|-|TRBV5-1
TGCGCCAGCAGCGGGGAGCAGAACACTGAAGCTTTCTTT
CASSGEQNTEAFF
>TRBJ1-1|TRBD1|-|TRBV6-7
TGTGCCAACTCCTGGACGGGCAGGGGGCCCGCGGCTTTCTTT
CANSWTGRGPAAFF
>TRBJ2-7|TRBD2|once|TRBV4-2
TGTGCCAGCAGCCTCTCACCGGGACTAGAGTACGAGCAGTACTTC
CASSLSPGLEYEQYF
>TRBJ1-1|-|-|TRBV7-2
TGTGCCAGCAGCTTATTTGCAGGGGACACTGAAGCTTTCTTT
CASSLFAGDTEAFF
>TRBJ2-3|-|-|TRBV2
TGTGCCAGCAGTGAAAGGTGGGAGGATACGCAGTATTTT
CASSERWEDTQYF
>TRBJ2-6|-|-|TRBV7-3
TGTGCCAGCAGCCCCGGGGGTTCTGGGGCCAACGTCCTGACTTTC
CASSPGGSGANVLTF
>TRBJ1-2|TRBD1|-|TRBV5-3
TGTGCCAGAAGCTTGGAGGGTAAAGTGGACAGGGGGCGCGGCTATGGCTACACCTTC
CARSLEGKVDRGRGYGYTF
>TRBJ2-1|-|-|TRBV7-2
TGTGCCAGCAGCTTGGAGCGGGCGGTTTACAATGAGCAGTTCTTC
CASSLERAVYNEQFF
>TRBJ2-1|-|many|TRBV11-3
TGTGCCAGCAGCCGTAGGAGGGGTTCCGAACAGTTCTTC
CASSRRRGSEQFF
>TRBJ2-7|-|-|TRBV11-2
TGTGCCAGCAGCTTAGCCGGGAGAGGCTACGAGCAGTACTTC
CASSLAGRGYEQYF
>TRBJ1-2|-|-|TRBV7-2
TGTGCCAGCAGCTTAGCTCGACAGAACTATGGCTACACCTTC
CASSLARQNYGYTF
>TRBJ2-2|-|-|TRBV9
TGTGCCAGCAGCGTAAGCCCGAACACCGGGGAGCTGTTTTTT
CASSVSPNTGELFF
>TRBJ1-6|-|-|TRBV7-2
TGTGCCAGCAGCCCGATGACAGGAGCCTACAATTCACCCCTCCACTTT
CASSPMTGAYNSPLHF
>TRBJ2-5|TRBD1|-|TRBV18
TGTGCCAGCTCAGGGACAGACCAAGAGACCCAGTACTTC
CASSGTDQETQYF
>TRBJ1-5|-|-|TRBV2
TGTGCCAGCACCGGGTCAGTCCTCTATGGGAGCAATCAGCCCCAGCATTTT
CASTGSVLYGSNQPQHF
>TRBJ1-1|-|-|TRBV4-1
TGCGCCAGCAGCCAAGTAGGTACAGGAAACACTGAAGCTTTCTTT
CASSQVGTGNTEAFF
>TRBJ1-5|TRBD1|few|TRBV7-6
TGTGCCAGCAGCCTTGGACAGGGCGCTGGCAATCAGCCCCAGCATTTT
CASSLGQGAGNQPQHF